The T cell receptor (beta chain) described here comes from a study of early T cells in non-severe SARS-CoV-2 infection. TCRdb re-derived calls from the 5' RACE reads in MiXCR, one entry per CDR3 protein. The sample includes about 49,000 distinct CDR3 sequences, about 4.2% seen only once; the top ten take 5.5% to 6.5%. This clonotype was seen at least ten times. Trimming took off 6 bases at V and 8 bases at J, with 13 bases between the two ends. This CDR3 is 13 amino acids long. Germline CDR1 SNHLY, CDR2 FYNNEI. The specimen sequenced was whole blood. The J gene is TRBJ1-4, the V gene TRBV2, with D perhaps TRBD1 (5 bases). This sequence originates from an adult who was a healthcare worker with PCR-confirmed SARS-CoV-2 infection or an uninfected control (not recorded which). As DNA, the CDR3 is TGTGCCAGCAGGGAGAGCCAGGGCGAAAAACTGTTTTTT. Protein sequence: CASRESQGEKLFF. Drawing the rest from reference TRBV2 and TRBJ1-4, the complete variable domain is EPEVTQTPSHQVTQMGQEVILRCVPISNHLYFYWYRQILGQKVEFLVSFYNNEISEKSEIFDDQFSVERPDGSNFTLKIRSTKLEDSAMYFCASRESQGEKLFFGSGTQLSVL.